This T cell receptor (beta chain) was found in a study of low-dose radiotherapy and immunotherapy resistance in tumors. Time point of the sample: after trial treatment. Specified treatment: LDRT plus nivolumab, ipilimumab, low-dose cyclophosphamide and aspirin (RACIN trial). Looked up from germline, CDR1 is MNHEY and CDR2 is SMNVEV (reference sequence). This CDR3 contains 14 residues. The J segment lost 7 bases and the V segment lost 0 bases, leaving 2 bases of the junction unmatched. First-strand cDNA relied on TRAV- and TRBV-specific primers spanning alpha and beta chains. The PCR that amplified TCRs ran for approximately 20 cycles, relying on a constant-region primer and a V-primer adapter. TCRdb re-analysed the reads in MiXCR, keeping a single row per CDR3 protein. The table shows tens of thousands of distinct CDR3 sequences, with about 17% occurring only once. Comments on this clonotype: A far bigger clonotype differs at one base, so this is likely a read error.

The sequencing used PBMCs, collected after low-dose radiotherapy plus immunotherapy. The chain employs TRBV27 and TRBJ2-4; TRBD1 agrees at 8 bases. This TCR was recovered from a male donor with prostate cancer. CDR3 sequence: CASSLSTGANIQYF. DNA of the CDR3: TGTGCCAGCAGTTTATCGACAGGGGCGAACATTCAGTACTTC.